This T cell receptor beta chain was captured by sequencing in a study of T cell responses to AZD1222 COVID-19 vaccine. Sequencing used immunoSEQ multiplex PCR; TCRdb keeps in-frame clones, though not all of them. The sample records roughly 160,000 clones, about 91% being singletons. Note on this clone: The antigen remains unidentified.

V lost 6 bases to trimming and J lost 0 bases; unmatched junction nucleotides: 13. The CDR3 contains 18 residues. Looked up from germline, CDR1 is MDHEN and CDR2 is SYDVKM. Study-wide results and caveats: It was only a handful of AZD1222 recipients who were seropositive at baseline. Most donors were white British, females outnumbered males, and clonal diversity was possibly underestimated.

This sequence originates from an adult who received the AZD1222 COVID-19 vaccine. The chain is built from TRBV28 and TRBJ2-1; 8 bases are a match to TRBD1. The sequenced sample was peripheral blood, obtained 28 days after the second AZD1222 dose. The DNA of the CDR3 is TGTGCCAGCAGCTCCAACCCGGGACAGGCAAGCTCCTACAATGAGCAGTTCTTC. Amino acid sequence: CASSSNPGQASSYNEQFF. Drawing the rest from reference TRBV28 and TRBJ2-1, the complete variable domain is DVKVTQSSRYLVKRTGEKVFLECVQDMDHENMFWYRQDPGLGLRLIYFSYDVKMKEKGDIPEGYSVSREKKERFSLILESASTNQTSMYLCASSSNPGQASSYNEQFFGPGTRLTVL.